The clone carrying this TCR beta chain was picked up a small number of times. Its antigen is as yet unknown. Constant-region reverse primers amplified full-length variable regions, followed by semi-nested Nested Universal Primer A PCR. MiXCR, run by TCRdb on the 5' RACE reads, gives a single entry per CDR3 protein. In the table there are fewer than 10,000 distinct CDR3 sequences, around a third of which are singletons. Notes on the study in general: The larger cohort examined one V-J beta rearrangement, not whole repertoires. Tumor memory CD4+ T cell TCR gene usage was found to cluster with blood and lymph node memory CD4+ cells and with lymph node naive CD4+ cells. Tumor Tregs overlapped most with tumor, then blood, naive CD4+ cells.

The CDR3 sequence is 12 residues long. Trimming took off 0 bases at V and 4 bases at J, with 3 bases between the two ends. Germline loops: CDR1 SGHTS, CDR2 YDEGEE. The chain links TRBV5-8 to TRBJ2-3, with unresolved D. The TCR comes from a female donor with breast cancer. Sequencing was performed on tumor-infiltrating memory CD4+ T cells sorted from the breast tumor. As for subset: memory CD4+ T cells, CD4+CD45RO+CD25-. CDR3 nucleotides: TGTGCCAGCAGCTTGGGAGCAGATACGCAGTATTTT. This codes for CASSLGADTQYF.